Listed below are T cell receptor beta chains from one sample, sequenced in a study of blood T cell repertoires in COVID-19. Measured with immunoSEQ multiplex PCR; TCRdb has only the in-frame clones, and not every one. Of 200,000 to 250,000 clones listed, about 83% are singletons. The sample taken for sequencing was peripheral blood. The receptors here all came from a woman between 45 and 65 years old with acute or convalescent COVID-19. CDR3s include the opening cysteine and the closing phenylalanine or tryptophan. The D gene is left open where the match is weak. Rows may omit the clone size; those that give it use once, few, many or a size class.

CDR3 protein: CAVGGDRVNIQYF
CDR3 DNA: TGCGCCGTCGGAGGGGACAGGGTAAACATTCAGTACTTC
V gene: TRBV10-1
clone size: .
J gene: TRBJ2-4
D gene: TRBD1

CDR3 protein: CASGGRAYEQYF
CDR3 DNA: TGTGCCAGCGGAGGACGTGCCTACGAGCAGTACTTC
V gene: TRBV25-1
clone size: .
J gene: TRBJ2-7
D gene: .

CDR3 protein: CASTRAGVGTDTQYF
CDR3 DNA: TGCGCCAGCACTCGAGCGGGAGTAGGAACAGATACGCAGTATTTT
V gene: TRBV5-1
clone size: .
J gene: TRBJ2-3
D gene: TRBD2

CDR3 protein: CASSIDSAGNTIYF
CDR3 DNA: TGTGCCAGCAGCATAGACTCTGCTGGAAACACCATATATTTT
V gene: TRBV9
clone size: .
J gene: TRBJ1-3
D gene: .

CDR3 protein: CAWREQQEKLFF
CDR3 DNA: TGTGCCTGGAGGGAGCAGCAGGAAAAACTGTTTTTT
V gene: TRBV30
clone size: .
J gene: TRBJ1-4
D gene: .

CDR3 protein: CAINRRPGQLNNEQFF
CDR3 DNA: TGTGCCATCAACCGCAGACCAGGACAGCTCAACAATGAGCAGTTCTTC
V gene: TRBV7-8
clone size: .
J gene: TRBJ2-1
D gene: .

CDR3 protein: CASSLYRGLDNEQFF
CDR3 DNA: TGTGCCAGTAGTTTATACAGGGGTTTGGACAATGAGCAGTTCTTC
V gene: TRBV19
clone size: .
J gene: TRBJ2-1
D gene: TRBD1

CDR3 protein: CASSYGRGTGANVLTF
CDR3 DNA: TGTGCCAGCAGTTACGGCAGGGGTACTGGGGCCAACGTCCTGACTTTC
V gene: TRBV6-5
clone size: .
J gene: TRBJ2-6
D gene: .

CDR3 protein: CASRRTGYNQPQHF
CDR3 DNA: TGTGCCAGCAGAAGGACAGGGTACAATCAGCCCCAGCATTTT
V gene: TRBV2
clone size: .
J gene: TRBJ1-5
D gene: TRBD1

CDR3 protein: CATSDPSGRISTDTQYF
CDR3 DNA: TGTGCCACCAGTGACCCTAGCGGGAGAATTAGCACAGATACGCAGTATTTT
V gene: TRBV24-1
clone size: .
J gene: TRBJ2-3
D gene: TRBD2

CDR3 protein: CAWSPGTGKYQPQHF
CDR3 DNA: TGTGCCTGGAGTCCTGGGACAGGGAAGTATCAGCCCCAGCATTTT
V gene: TRBV30
clone size: .
J gene: TRBJ1-5
D gene: TRBD1

CDR3 protein: CASRAQGARGNTIYF
CDR3 DNA: TGTGCCAGCAGGGCACAGGGGGCGAGGGGAAACACCATATATTTT
V gene: TRBV28
clone size: .
J gene: TRBJ1-3
D gene: TRBD1

CDR3 protein: CASSYKTGGENYEQYF
CDR3 DNA: TGCGCCAGCAGCTACAAGACAGGGGGGGAAAATTACGAGCAGTACTTC
V gene: TRBV5-1
clone size: .
J gene: TRBJ2-7
D gene: TRBD1

CDR3 protein: CASTWGANYGYTF
CDR3 DNA: TGTGCCAGCACATGGGGGGCTAACTATGGCTACACCTTC
V gene: TRBV7-9
clone size: few
J gene: TRBJ1-2
D gene: .

CDR3 protein: CASSTGERETQYF
CDR3 DNA: TGTGCCAGCAGCACAGGGGAGCGGGAGACCCAGTACTTC
V gene: TRBV5-6
clone size: .
J gene: TRBJ2-5
D gene: TRBD1

CDR3 protein: CASSPPVAVGTQYF
CDR3 DNA: TGTGCCAGCAGCCCCCCTGTAGCAGTGGGGACCCAGTACTTC
V gene: TRBV7-2
clone size: .
J gene: TRBJ2-5
D gene: .

CDR3 protein: CASSHTGGEIKGYTF
CDR3 DNA: TGCGCCAGCAGCCATACAGGGGGTGAAATCAAGGGCTACACCTTC
V gene: TRBV4-1
clone size: few
J gene: TRBJ1-2
D gene: TRBD1

CDR3 protein: CATSDRSGRMSRDEQFF
CDR3 DNA: TGTGCCACCAGTGATCGGAGCGGGAGAATGAGTAGGGATGAGCAGTTCTTC
V gene: TRBV24-1
clone size: .
J gene: TRBJ2-1
D gene: TRBD2

CDR3 protein: CASSLANGHGEQYF
CDR3 DNA: TGTGCCAGCAGCTTAGCAAATGGGCACGGCGAGCAGTACTTC
V gene: TRBV11-3
clone size: .
J gene: TRBJ2-7
D gene: .

CDR3 protein: CASSKLAGGPPGELFF
CDR3 DNA: TGTGCCAGCAGCAAACTAGCGGGGGGGCCCCCCGGGGAGCTGTTTTTT
V gene: TRBV7-9
clone size: .
J gene: TRBJ2-2
D gene: TRBD2

CDR3 protein: CASSFKTAMNTGELFF
CDR3 DNA: TGTGCCAGCAGTTTCAAGACAGCGATGAACACCGGGGAGCTGTTTTTT
V gene: TRBV28
clone size: .
J gene: TRBJ2-2
D gene: .

CDR3 protein: CASSVAPDRGWTDTQYF
CDR3 DNA: TGTGCCAGCAGCGTAGCGCCGGACAGGGGATGGACAGATACGCAGTATTTT
V gene: TRBV9
clone size: .
J gene: TRBJ2-3
D gene: TRBD1

CDR3 protein: CASSLGTPNYGYTF
CDR3 DNA: TGTGCCAGCAGCTTGGGCACACCTAACTATGGCTACACCTTC
V gene: TRBV5-4
clone size: .
J gene: TRBJ1-2
D gene: .

CDR3 protein: CASSINPSGADTQYF
CDR3 DNA: TGTGCCAGTAGTATCAATCCAAGCGGGGCCGATACGCAGTATTTT
V gene: TRBV19
clone size: .
J gene: TRBJ2-3
D gene: TRBD2

CDR3 protein: CASSLSGNSYEQYF
CDR3 DNA: TGTGCCAGCAGTTTAAGTGGCAACTCCTACGAGCAGTACTTC
V gene: TRBV28
clone size: .
J gene: TRBJ2-7
D gene: .

CDR3 protein: CAWSPIYNSPLHF
CDR3 DNA: TGTGCCTGGAGTCCCATTTATAATTCACCCCTCCACTTT
V gene: TRBV30
clone size: .
J gene: TRBJ1-6
D gene: .

CDR3 protein: CASSLEADNEQFF
CDR3 DNA: TGCGCCAGCAGCTTGGAGGCGGACAATGAGCAGTTCTTC
V gene: TRBV5-1
clone size: .
J gene: TRBJ2-1
D gene: .

CDR3 protein: CATSDFRVNQPQHF
CDR3 DNA: TGTGCCACCAGTGATTTCAGGGTGAATCAGCCCCAGCATTTT
V gene: TRBV24-1
clone size: .
J gene: TRBJ1-5
D gene: .

CDR3 protein: CASSIGQGNTGELFF
CDR3 DNA: TGTGCCAGTAGTATTGGACAGGGGAACACCGGGGAGCTGTTTTTT
V gene: TRBV19
clone size: .
J gene: TRBJ2-2
D gene: TRBD1

CDR3 protein: CASSSSGSNTGELFF
CDR3 DNA: TGCGCCAGCAGCTCATCCGGGAGCAACACCGGGGAGCTGTTTTTT
V gene: TRBV5-1
clone size: .
J gene: TRBJ2-2
D gene: .

CDR3 protein: CASSSNLAGELFF
CDR3 DNA: TGTGCCAGCAGCTCTAACCTAGCCGGGGAGCTGTTTTTT
V gene: TRBV11-3
clone size: few
J gene: TRBJ2-2
D gene: .

CDR3 protein: CASSLGTGLETQYF
CDR3 DNA: TGCGCCAGCAGCTTGGGGACAGGGTTAGAGACCCAGTACTTC
V gene: TRBV5-1
clone size: .
J gene: TRBJ2-5
D gene: TRBD1

CDR3 protein: CASRPGLMNTEAFF
CDR3 DNA: TGTGCCAGCAGACCGGGTCTCATGAACACTGAAGCTTTCTTT
V gene: TRBV28
clone size: .
J gene: TRBJ1-1
D gene: .